This T cell receptor beta chain came from a study of early T cells in non-severe SARS-CoV-2 infection. The CDR3 contains 14 residues. Germline V gene data show CDR1 as SNHLY and CDR2 as FYNNEI. J gave up 4 bases and V 4 bases, and 3 bases lay outside the gene matches. This clonotype was picked up a small number of times. Individual cDNA molecules were tagged with unique molecular identifiers. TCRdb re-called the 5' RACE reads through MiXCR, storing one row per CDR3 protein. Of about 61,000 distinct CDR3 sequences listed, more than 9% are singletons. The receptor comes from an adult who was a healthcare worker with PCR-confirmed SARS-CoV-2 infection or an uninfected control (not recorded which). Source material: whole blood. This chain uses TRBV2 with TRBJ2-1; 8 bases match TRBD2. The CDR3 sequence: CASSASGRYNEQFF. The DNA of the CDR3 is TGTGCCAGCAGTGCCAGCGGGAGATACAATGAGCAGTTCTTC.